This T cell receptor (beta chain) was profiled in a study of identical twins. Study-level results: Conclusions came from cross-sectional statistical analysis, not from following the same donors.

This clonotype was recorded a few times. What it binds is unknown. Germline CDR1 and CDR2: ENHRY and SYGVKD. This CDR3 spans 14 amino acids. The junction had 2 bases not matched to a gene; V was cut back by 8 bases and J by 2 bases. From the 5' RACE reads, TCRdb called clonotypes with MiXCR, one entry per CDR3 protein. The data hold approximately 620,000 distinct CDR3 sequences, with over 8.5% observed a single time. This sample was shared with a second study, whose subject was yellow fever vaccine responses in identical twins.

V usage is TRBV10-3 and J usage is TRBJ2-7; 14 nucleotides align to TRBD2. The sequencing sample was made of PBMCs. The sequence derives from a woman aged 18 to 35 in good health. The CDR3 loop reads CAIGTSGRTYEQYF. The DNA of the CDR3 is TGTGCCATCGGGACTAGCGGGAGAACCTACGAGCAGTACTTC.